Shown below are 31 T cell receptor beta chains from a single sample sequenced in a study of T cell responses to AZD1222 COVID-19 vaccine. The repertoire was sequenced with immunoSEQ multiplex PCR; TCRdb's copy has only in-frame clones and lacks some. The sample records some 150,000 clones, around 88% being singletons. The sample here was peripheral blood, taken on day 0 of MenACWY control vaccination. The receptors come from an adult in good health.

This clone was picked up a small number of times. The V and J genes are TRBV30 and TRBJ1-5, with a weak D call TRBD1 (5 bases). The CDR3 consists of 14 residues. In germline, CDR1 is GTSNPN, CDR2 SVGIG (reference sequence). Trimming left V 4 bases short and J 2 bases short, with 12 bases between. CDR3 amino acids: CAWNTKGGNQPQHF. The CDR3 DNA reads TGTGCCTGGAATACAAAAGGGGGCAATCAGCCCCAGCATTTT.

The chain carries TRBV4-1 and TRBJ1-5, with TRBD1 matching over 7 bases. CDR3 length equals 15 residues. CDR1 and CDR2 (germline): MGHRA, YSYEKL. V dropped 2 bases and J dropped 6; count of bases not matched to a gene: 7. The CDR3 coding sequence is TGCGCCAGCAGCCAATCACTGACAGGGACTCAGCCCCAGCATTTT. Amino acids: CASSQSLTGTQPQHF.

This chain joins TRBV5-5 and TRBJ2-7, with TRBD1 matching over 11 bases. The CDR3 consists of 17 residues. Germline V lookup: CDR1 SGHKS, CDR2 YYEKEE (reference sequence). The trim removed 1 base at V and 1 base at J, leaving 7 bases unmatched. CDR3 sequence (DNA): TGTGCCAGCAGCTTGACGGGGACAGGGGGAAGGTCCTACGAGCAGTACTTC. Its protein is CASSLTGTGGRSYEQYF.

This clone was picked up a small number of times. CDR3 nucleotide sequence: TGTGCCAGCAGTGAAACCCTTAAAACTGAGCAGTTCTTC. Translation gives CASSETLKTEQFF. This sequence joins TRBV6-4 and TRBJ2-1; D gene ambiguous. CDR3 size: 13 residues. CDR1 and CDR2 (germline): MRHNA, SNTAGT. V was pared by 3 bases and J by 9 bases, with 12 bases between.

This chain joins TRBV24-1 and TRBJ1-2; D is uncertain. V was clipped by 4 bases and J by 5 bases, with 10 bases between them. This CDR3 is built from 13 residues. Germline CDR1 and CDR2: KGHDR and SFDVKD. The CDR3 DNA reads as TGTGCCACCAGTGAAGGTATTGGGTATGGCTACACCTTC. Translation gives CATSEGIGYGYTF.

V usage is TRBV7-9 and J usage is TRBJ1-5; 7 bases are a match to TRBD1. There are 14 residues in the CDR3. Germline CDR1 reads SEHNR; CDR2 reads FQNEAQ (reference sequence). V lost 4 bases, J lost 7 bases, and 7 bases stayed unmatched. As DNA, the CDR3 is TGTGCCAGCAGCTCCGACAGGGCTTTACAGCCCCAGCATTTT. Its protein is CASSSDRALQPQHF.

The chain uses TRBV24-1 and TRBJ2-1, with TRBD1 matching over 7 bases. The germline gives CDR1 KGHDR, CDR2 SFDVKD. The CDR3 length is 16 residues. After removal of 5 bases from V and 1 base from J, the junction contained 7 bases not matched to a gene. The CDR3 here is CATSARGRGSYNEQFF. CDR3 coding DNA: TGTGCCACCAGTGCAAGGGGGCGCGGTTCCTACAATGAGCAGTTCTTC.

The sample holds one count of this clone. The rearrangement links TRBV3-1 (or the pseudogene TRBV3-2) to TRBJ2-1; D is perhaps TRBD1 or TRBD2 (6 bases each). The length of the CDR3 is 18 residues. Trimming stripped 3 bases from V and 12 bases from J, with 30 bases between. The germline gives CDR1 LGHDT, CDR2 YNNKEL (reference sequence). CDR3 loop: CASSQTPSEGRDRGRQFF. The CDR3 DNA reads TGTGCCAGCAGCCAGACCCCTAGCGAAGGGAGAGATAGGGGGAGGCAGTTCTTC.

The V gene is TRBV6-2 or TRBV6-3, the J gene TRBJ1-5, with D uncertain. The CDR3 has 13 residues. CDR1 and CDR2 from the germline V gene are MNHEY and SVGEGT. V shed 4 bases and J shed 0 bases, with 4 bases lying between them. CDR3 sequence (DNA): TGTGCCAGCAGTTCTACTAGCAATCAGCCCCAGCATTTT. This gives the protein CASSSTSNQPQHF.

The rearrangement uses TRBV24-1 and TRBJ1-5; unclear D gene. V gave up 12 bases and J gave up 5 bases, with 4 bases separating them. The CDR3 is 9 residues long. Germline V gives CDR1 KGHDR, CDR2 SFDVKD. The CDR3, as DNA: TGTGCCTCCTATCAGCCCCAGCATTTT. Amino acids: CASYQPQHF.

The chain uses TRBV5-6 and TRBJ2-3; tentative D call: TRBD2 (5 bases). The CDR3 runs to 15 residues. V gave up 4 bases and J gave up 4 bases, with 16 bases separating them. Per the germline V gene, CDR1 is SGHDT and CDR2 is YYEEEE. The CDR3 spells CASSITRRAPDTQYF. The CDR3 DNA reads TGTGCCAGCAGCATCACCAGGCGGGCTCCAGATACGCAGTATTTT.

This chain connects TRBV4-2 to TRBJ2-3; TRBD1 aligns across 8 bases. CDR1 LGHNA and CDR2 YNFKEQ come from the germline V gene. The CDR3 length is 16 residues. The ends lost 1 base at V and 2 bases at J; junction bases unmatched: 5. The DNA for the CDR3 is TGTGCCAGCAGCCAAGTGGGACAGGACCCCACAGATACGCAGTATTTT. It specifies CASSQVGQDPTDTQYF.

The chain combines TRBV4-2 with TRBJ1-2; D is perhaps TRBD1 (6 bases). V gave up 0 bases and J gave up 9 bases, with 8 bases separating them. This CDR3 is 12 amino acids long. CDR1 and CDR2 from the germline V gene are LGHNA and YNFKEQ. In DNA form, the CDR3 reads TGTGCCAGCAGCCAAGATGGGACAAGCTACACCTTC. This sequence encodes CASSQDGTSYTF.

The chain couples TRBV2 to TRBJ1-6; TRBD1 might be the D (5 bases). V lost 10 bases and J lost 4, with 17 bases in between. CDR1 is SNHLY and CDR2 is FYNNEI in the germline V gene. The CDR3 runs 15 residues. The CDR3: CANKDLDSYNSPLHF. DNA of the CDR3: TGTGCCAACAAAGACTTAGACAGTTATAATTCACCCCTCCACTTT.

The J gene is TRBJ1-1, the V gene TRBV18; 8 nucleotides agree with TRBD1. This CDR3 is built from 17 residues. V lost 6 bases to trimming and J lost 4 bases; unmatched junction nucleotides: 16. Germline V lookup: CDR1 KGHSH, CDR2 LQKENI. CDR3 residues: CASSLGQGTSLGTEAFF. The CDR3 nucleotides read TGTGCCAGCTCCCTTGGACAGGGAACCTCTTTGGGCACTGAAGCTTTCTTT.

Concerning this clone: The same CDR3 also results from other DNA sequences found in this sample. V is TRBV28 and J is TRBJ2-1; D unresolved. The CDR3 has 13 amino acids. The V gene's germline CDR1 is MDHEN and CDR2 SYDVKM. Trimming removed 2 bases at V and 4 bases at J, with 6 bases between. CDR3 loop: CASSLGSYNEQFF. The CDR3 DNA follows: TGTGCCAGCAGTTTAGGGTCGTACAATGAGCAGTTCTTC.

CDR3 bases: TGTGCCAGCAACTTCCGGGACAGAGATAATTCACCCCTCCACTTT. Its protein is CASNFRDRDNSPLHF. This rearrangement joins TRBV6-6 to TRBJ1-6; 7 positions agree with TRBD1. The CDR3 is 15 amino acids. V was clipped by 7 bases and J by 5 bases; unmatched bases: 8. Germline V CDR1 and CDR2: MNHNY, SVGAGI (reference sequence).

This clone was found a few times. V and J are TRBV25-1 and TRBJ2-2; D not resolved. CDR1 is MGHDK and CDR2 is SYGVNS in the germline V gene. The CDR3 loop spans 13 amino acids. V was cut by 6 bases and J by 7 bases, with 12 bases left in between. For the CDR3, the DNA is TGTGCCAGCAGCGGAAATGAAATCGGGGAGCTGTTTTTT. Its protein product is CASSGNEIGELFF.

This rearrangement joins TRBV18 to TRBJ2-5; D unresolved. Germline CDR1 reads KGHSH; CDR2 reads LQKENI. V lost 2 bases, J lost 1 base, and 11 bases lay in between. The CDR3 sequence is 15 residues long. The CDR3 region is CASSPSASVQETQYF. The CDR3 DNA reads TGTGCCAGCTCACCATCTGCAAGTGTCCAAGAGACCCAGTACTTC.

The chain links TRBV4-3 to TRBJ2-7; D gene uncertain. The CDR3 length is 14 residues. Germline V gene sequence: CDR1 LGHNA, CDR2 YSLEER. Trimming removed 0 bases at V and 1 base at J, with 7 bases between. The CDR3 here is CASSQDSRSYEQYF. The CDR3 DNA sequence: TGCGCCAGCAGCCAAGATAGCCGATCCTACGAGCAGTACTTC.

This clone was detected once. This rearrangement joins TRBV5-1 to TRBJ2-5; D gene ambiguous. From germline, CDR1 is SGHRS and CDR2 YFSETQ. V was trimmed by 0 bases and J by 5 bases, leaving 11 bases between them. CDR3 length equals 14 residues. The CDR3 reads CASSLGQTGETQYF. In DNA, the CDR3 is TGCGCCAGCAGCTTGGGGCAGACTGGGGAGACCCAGTACTTC.

The chain combines TRBV3-1 (or the pseudogene TRBV3-2) with TRBJ1-5; 7 positions agree with TRBD1. Looked up from germline, CDR1 is LGHDT and CDR2 is YNNKEL (reference sequence). Unmatched junction bases numbered 4, after V lost 1 base and J lost 7 bases. The CDR3 contains 14 residues. CDR3 coding DNA: TGTGCCAGCAGCCAAGCAGGGGGTGAACAGCCCCAGCATTTT. The encoded protein is CASSQAGGEQPQHF.

This sequence joins TRBV19 and TRBJ1-6; tentatively, D is TRBD1 (6 bases). Deletions cut 4 bases from V and 7 bases from J, with 8 bases between. This CDR3 has 13 residues. Germline V gives CDR1 LNHDA, CDR2 SQIVND (reference sequence). The chain's CDR3 is CASSTGENSPLHF. The CDR3 coding sequence is TGTGCCAGTAGTACAGGGGAAAATTCACCCCTCCACTTT.

This clone was found a few times. The chain combines TRBV24-1 with TRBJ2-2; 11 bases fit TRBD1. The J segment lost 3 bases and the V segment lost 8 bases, leaving 4 bases of the junction unmatched. CDR3 length: 15 amino acids. The germline V gene encodes CDR1 KGHDR and CDR2 SFDVKD. CDR3 amino acids: CATTRDRGDTGELFF. For the CDR3, the DNA is TGTGCCACCACCCGGGACAGGGGGGACACCGGGGAGCTGTTTTTT.

The J gene is TRBJ1-1, the V gene TRBV5-1; TRBD1 is a possible D gene (5 bases). CDR1 is SGHRS, CDR2 YFSETQ, per germline. The V gene lost 1 base and the J gene lost 3 bases, with 13 bases spanning the gap. CDR3 length: 15 amino acids. The CDR3 loop is CASSLNGDSHTEAFF. CDR3 coding DNA: TGCGCCAGCAGCTTGAACGGAGACAGCCACACTGAAGCTTTCTTT.

CDR3 nucleotides: TGTGCCACCAGTTATGGTTCAGGCTACGAGCAGTACTTC. Translation gives CATSYGSGYEQYF. The chain joins TRBV24-1 to TRBJ2-7; D is uncertain. Trimming took off 6 bases at V and 3 bases at J, with 11 bases between the two ends. Germline CDR1 KGHDR, CDR2 SFDVKD. This CDR3 has 13 amino acids.

V is TRBV18 and J is TRBJ1-2; TRBD1 aligns across 7 bases. CDR3 length: 13 residues. CDR1 is KGHSH and CDR2 is LQKENI in the germline V gene. Trimming at V came to 5 bases and at J to 3 bases, leaving 3 bases not matched to a gene. The DNA for the CDR3 is TGTGCCAGCTCAGGGGACAGCTACTATGGCTACACCTTC. This encodes CASSGDSYYGYTF.

The chain links TRBV28 to TRBJ1-5; 7 bases are shared with TRBD1. From germline, CDR1 is MDHEN and CDR2 SYDVKM. The J segment lost 3 bases and the V segment lost 6 bases, leaving 11 bases of the junction unmatched. CDR3 length: 16 residues. The CDR3 is CASSPPRQGHNQPQHF. Here the CDR3 DNA reads TGTGCCAGCAGCCCTCCCCGACAGGGCCACAATCAGCCCCAGCATTTT.

This clone is classed as medium-sized. The gene calls are TRBV27 and TRBJ1-2; TRBD1 matches at 9 bases. CDR1 and CDR2 (germline): MNHEY, SMNVEV (reference sequence). V gave up 5 bases and J gave up 2 bases; unmatched junction bases: 3. The CDR3 contains 14 residues. This chain's CDR3 is CASSTQGANYGYTF. For the CDR3, the DNA is TGTGCCAGCAGTACACAGGGGGCAAACTATGGCTACACCTTC.

The J gene is TRBJ2-7, the V gene TRBV7-9; a weak D match, TRBD2 (6 bases). The CDR3 covers 14 residues. Between the trimmed V and J ends, which lost 4 bases and 3 bases, there was a span of 13 bases. The germline gives CDR1 SEHNR, CDR2 FQNEAQ (reference sequence). The CDR3 DNA follows: TGTGCCAGCAGCTCCACTAGCTCCCACTACGAGCAGTACTTC. Translated: CASSSTSSHYEQYF.

The chain has TRBV7-9 and TRBJ2-7; a weak D match, TRBD1 (5 bases). Germline assignment: CDR1 SEHNR and CDR2 FQNEAQ (reference sequence). V gave up 1 base and J gave up 2 bases, with 9 bases separating them. This CDR3 contains 14 residues. The CDR3 DNA follows: TGTGCCAGCAGCTTAGTAGGGGCCCCCTACGAGCAGTACTTC. Translated: CASSLVGAPYEQYF.